This passage covers 30 T cell receptor beta chains from one sample sequenced in a study of T cell responses to AZD1222 COVID-19 vaccine. TCRdb's copy holds only in-frame clones and misses some; the assay was immunoSEQ multiplex PCR. Of under 150,000 clones listed, over 75% were seen once; the top ten hold 3.5% to 4.5%. Sequenced here: peripheral blood, sampled on day 0 of AZD1222 vaccination. All receptors derive from an adult in good health.

This chain joins TRBV5-1 and TRBJ2-7; 11 positions match TRBD2. Trimming took 0 bases from V and 2 from J; bases not matched to a gene: 13. Germline CDR1 SGHRS, CDR2 YFSETQ. There are 19 residues in the CDR3. The CDR3 DNA reads TGCGCCAGCAGCTTGGCCTCACTAGCGGGGGCTCGGGGGCCCTACGAGCAGTACTTC. This sequence encodes CASSLASLAGARGPYEQYF.

CDR3 nucleotide sequence: TGTGCCAGCAGGGCCGGGGGGGGCGGAGGTCAGCCCCAGCATTTT. Its translation: CASRAGGGGGQPQHF. The gene calls are TRBV27 and TRBJ1-5; tentative D call: TRBD1 (6 bases). In germline, CDR1 is MNHEY, CDR2 SMNVEV (reference sequence). The CDR3 has 15 amino acids. The V end was cut by 6 bases, the J end by 6 bases, with 18 bases between.

J is TRBJ1-4 and V is TRBV4-3; TRBD1 is a possible D gene (6 bases). Trimming stripped 0 bases from V and 10 bases from J, with 21 bases between. Germline V gives CDR1 LGHNA, CDR2 YSLEER. The CDR3 has 17 residues. CDR3 sequence reads: CASSQDLAGTKSGKLFF. The CDR3 DNA reads TGCGCCAGCAGCCAAGATTTGGCAGGGACAAAGTCGGGAAAACTGTTTTTT.

This chain links TRBV15 with TRBJ2-7; 8 bases are shared with TRBD1. The V and J ends lost 5 bases and 7 bases, in that order; junction bases with no gene match: 10. This CDR3 has 14 residues. Germline V lookup: CDR1 LNHNV, CDR2 YYDKDF (reference sequence). The CDR3 DNA is TGTGCCACCAGCTATCGGACAGGGTACGATGAGCAGTACTTC. It codes for CATSYRTGYDEQYF. Supplemented by reference TRBV15 and TRBJ2-7, the full variable domain reads DAMVIQNPRYQVTQFGKPVTLSCSQTLNHNVMYWYQQKSSQAPKLLFHYYDKDFNNEADTPDNFQSRRPNTSFCFLDIRSPGLGDTAMYLCATSYRTGYDEQYFGPGTRLTVT.

This rearrangement joins TRBV6-2 or TRBV6-3 to TRBJ2-5, with 7 bases aligning to TRBD1. The CDR3 sequence is 20 residues long. J gave up 0 bases and V 2 bases, and 18 bases lay outside the gene matches. Germline CDR1 and CDR2: MNHEY and SVGEGT. CDR3 loop: CASSYADRAANRGYQETQYF. In nucleotides, the CDR3 is TGTGCCAGCAGTTACGCTGACAGGGCGGCTAACCGTGGGTACCAAGAGACCCAGTACTTC.

The rearrangement joins TRBV7-9 to TRBJ2-3; TRBD1 aligns across 11 bases. The CDR3 is 16 amino acids. Losses at the gene ends were 5 bases for V and 4 bases for J; bases not matched to a gene: 8. Per the germline V gene, CDR1 is SEHNR and CDR2 is FQNEAQ (reference sequence). CDR3 loop: CASSEGTGGIADTQYF. CDR3 nucleotides: TGTGCCAGCAGCGAAGGGACAGGGGGGATAGCAGATACGCAGTATTTT.

With respect to this clone: The same CDR3 is also encoded by other DNA sequences in this sample. This chain connects TRBV18 to TRBJ2-7; the D gene is possibly TRBD1 (5 bases). This CDR3 region has 16 residues. Germline loops: CDR1 KGHSH, CDR2 LQKENI. V lost 0 bases to trimming and J lost 0 bases, with 12 bases between them. The CDR3 region is CASSPPPGLSSYEQYF. CDR3 DNA sequence: TGTGCCAGCTCACCACCTCCAGGGTTAAGCTCCTACGAGCAGTACTTC.

The chain uses TRBV7-2 and TRBJ1-5; perhaps TRBD1 as D (6 bases). The CDR3 spans 13 residues. V lost 4 bases to trimming and J lost 4 bases, with 8 bases between them. The germline CDR1 and CDR2 sequences are SGHTA and FQGNSA. In DNA form, the CDR3 reads TGTGCCAGCAGCTCACAGGGAAATCAGCCCCAGCATTTT. Protein sequence: CASSSQGNQPQHF.

The genes are TRBV10-3 and TRBJ1-4; D gene uncertain. Between the trimmed V and J ends, which lost 0 bases and 5 bases, there was a span of 10 bases. This CDR3 contains 15 residues. CDR1 ENHRY and CDR2 SYGVKD come from the germline V gene. CDR3 DNA sequence: TGTGCCATCAGTGAGTCGACTCGGGAAAATGAAAAACTGTTTTTT. Translation gives CAISESTRENEKLFF.

The chain links TRBV25-1 to TRBJ2-1; 12 nucleotides align to TRBD2. This CDR3 has 18 amino acids. V was clipped by 6 bases and J by 4 bases; unmatched bases: 13. Per the germline V gene, CDR1 is MGHDK and CDR2 is SYGVNS. The CDR3 coding sequence is TGTGCCAGCAGCCCGTACGTCCTAGCGGGGGGGAGATACAATGAGCAGTTCTTC. This translates into CASSPYVLAGGRYNEQFF.

This chain uses TRBV27 with TRBJ2-1; D is undetermined. This CDR3 has 15 residues. V was clipped by 5 bases and J by 2 bases, with 13 bases between them. Germline lookup yields CDR1 MNHEY and CDR2 SMNVEV (reference sequence). The CDR3 DNA reads TGTGCCAGCAGTCCCACATGGGTACCCTACAATGAGCAGTTCTTC. It codes for CASSPTWVPYNEQFF.

The J gene is TRBJ1-1, the V gene TRBV29-1, with D tentatively TRBD1 (5 bases). Trimming cost V 7 bases and J 1 base, with 10 bases left between them. Germline values: CDR1 SQVTM, CDR2 ANQGSEA. The CDR3 length is 12 residues. The CDR3 DNA reads as TGCAGCGGAAGGGGATGGAACACTGAAGCTTTCTTT. Protein: CSGRGWNTEAFF.

The sample holds one count of this clone. The J gene is TRBJ2-3, the V gene TRBV29-1; 9 positions match TRBD2. V lost 5 bases and J lost 4; bases outside the gene matches: 7. The CDR3 has 14 amino acids. Germline values: CDR1 SQVTM, CDR2 ANQGSEA. The CDR3 DNA reads as TGCAGCGTTCGGTATAGCGGGGGAGCAGATACGCAGTATTTT. Its protein is CSVRYSGGADTQYF.

The rearrangement joins TRBV2 to TRBJ2-6, with 10 bases aligning to TRBD1. This CDR3 has 18 amino acids. Germline V gene sequence: CDR1 SNHLY, CDR2 FYNNEI. J was trimmed by 0 bases and V by 6 bases; bases with no gene match: 8. CDR3 bases: TGTGCCAGCAGGGGGCGACAGGGGGCTTTCTCTGGGGCCAACGTCCTGACTTTC. It codes for CASRGRQGAFSGANVLTF.

This chain links TRBV9 with TRBJ2-4; D uncertain. Germline CDR1 SGDLS, CDR2 YYNGEE. This CDR3 comprises 18 residues. Between the trimmed V and J ends, which lost 0 bases and 3 bases, there was a span of 19 bases. The CDR3 protein is CASSVGVGLGGLKNIQYF. As DNA, the CDR3 is TGTGCCAGCAGCGTAGGGGTGGGGTTAGGCGGCCTCAAAAACATTCAGTACTTC. The whole variable domain, remainder taken from reference TRBV9 and TRBJ2-4, is DSGVTQTPKHLITATGQRVTLRCSPRSGDLSVYWYQQSLDQGLQFLIQYYNGEERAKGNILERFSAQQFPDLHSELNLSSLELGDSALYFCASSVGVGLGGLKNIQYFGAGTRLSVL.

This clone has just a few counts. V gene TRBV28 combines with J gene TRBJ1-5, with D possibly matching TRBD1 (5 bases). Trimming shortened V by 6 bases and J by 3 bases, and 9 bases separated the two germline ends. This CDR3 contains 13 residues. Germline V gene lookup returns CDR1 MDHEN and CDR2 SYDVKM. The CDR3 DNA reads as TGTGCCAGCAGGAGGGACCTCAATCAGCCCCAGCATTTT. Protein sequence: CASRRDLNQPQHF.

This chain uses TRBV4-1 with TRBJ2-2; D is uncertain. V dropped 0 bases and J dropped 0 bases, with 14 bases sitting between them. Germline V gene lookup returns CDR1 MGHRA and CDR2 YSYEKL. The CDR3 is 18 residues long. The CDR3 here is CASSQEPPSTANTGELFF. As DNA, the CDR3 is TGCGCCAGCAGCCAAGAACCCCCGTCAACAGCGAACACCGGGGAGCTGTTTTTT.

CDR3 region: CATSRAVGARNSPLHF. In nucleotides, the CDR3 is TGTGCCACCAGCAGAGCCGTGGGGGCTAGGAATTCACCCCTCCACTTT. The gene calls are TRBV15 and TRBJ1-6; the D gene is possibly TRBD1 (6 bases). The CDR3 loop spans 16 amino acids. Germline CDR1 LNHNV, CDR2 YYDKDF (reference sequence). Trimming left V 1 base short and J 7 bases short, with 14 bases between.

The chain is built from TRBV19 and TRBJ2-3, with D hard to call. V gave up 6 bases and J gave up 0 bases, with 10 bases separating them. Per germline, CDR1 LNHDA and CDR2 SQIVND (reference sequence). This CDR3 has 14 residues. In nucleotides, the CDR3 is TGTGCCAGTAGACCGGGTGTTAGCACAGATACGCAGTATTTT. Encoded protein: CASRPGVSTDTQYF. The full variable domain, in which reference TRBV19 and TRBJ2-3 provide the parts outside the CDR3, is DGGITQSPKYLFRKEGQNVTLSCEQNLNHDAMYWYRQDPGQGLRLIYYSQIVNDFQKGDIAEGYSVSREKKESFPLTVTSAQKNPTAFYLCASRPGVSTDTQYFGPGTRLTVL.

This clone has only one observation. This rearrangement joins TRBV3-1 (or the pseudogene TRBV3-2) to TRBJ2-5; D is uncertain. The CDR3 has 12 amino acids. Germline V gene sequence: CDR1 LGHDT, CDR2 YNNKEL (reference sequence). V lost 2 bases to trimming and J lost 5 bases, with 6 bases between them. CDR3: CASSQRKETQYF. CDR3 DNA sequence: TGTGCCAGCAGCCAACGGAAGGAGACCCAGTACTTC.

The V and J genes are TRBV18 and TRBJ2-7, with D possibly TRBD1 on 6 matching bases. The CDR3 consists of 14 residues. The germline V and J ends were trimmed by 5 bases and 3 bases, with 14 bases remaining between them. In germline, CDR1 is KGHSH, CDR2 LQKENI. The CDR3 coding sequence is TGTGCCAGCTCAGTAGGGGCAGGGGACTACGAGCAGTACTTC. Amino acids: CASSVGAGDYEQYF.

J is TRBJ1-3 and V is TRBV10-3, with 9 bases matching TRBD1. CDR1 and CDR2 (germline): ENHRY, SYGVKD. Germline trimming cut 3 bases from V and 8 bases from J; bases unmatched to any gene: 5. The CDR3 runs to 14 residues. Written as DNA, the CDR3 is TGTGCCATCAGTGACACAGGGGGCACGGACACCATATATTTT. It yields the protein CAISDTGGTDTIYF.

This chain joins TRBV5-4 and TRBJ1-2, with 10 bases that match TRBD1. The CDR3 covers 13 residues. Unmatched junction bases numbered 2, after V lost 5 bases and J lost 4 bases. Germline V lookup: CDR1 SGHNT, CDR2 YYREEE (reference sequence). CDR3 DNA sequence: TGTGCCAGCAGGGGACAGGGGTCCTATGGCTACACCTTC. It is translated as CASRGQGSYGYTF.

The J gene is TRBJ1-5, the V gene TRBV25-1; D not resolved. The length of the CDR3 is 12 residues. Trimming took off 2 bases at V and 5 bases at J, with 4 bases between the two ends. CDR1 is MGHDK, CDR2 SYGVNS, per germline. The CDR3 bases are TGTGCCAGCAGTGAAGGCTATCAGCCCCAGCATTTT. Its protein is CASSEGYQPQHF.

This clone appeared a single time. The V and J genes are TRBV7-2 and TRBJ2-1; D is ambiguous. The V gene lost 2 bases and the J gene lost 6 bases, with 5 bases spanning the gap. From germline, CDR1 is SGHTA and CDR2 FQGNSA. This CDR3 spans 12 amino acids. The CDR3 nucleotides are TGTGCCAGCAGCTTAATCTCCAATGAGCAGTTCTTC. Translating gives CASSLISNEQFF. The full variable domain, in which reference TRBV7-2 and TRBJ2-1 provide the parts outside the CDR3, is GAGVSQSPSNKVTEKGKDVELRCDPISGHTALYWYRQSLGQGLEFLIYFQGNSAPDKSGLPSDRFSAERTGGSVSTLTIQRTQQEDSAVYLCASSLISNEQFFGPGTRLTVL.

CDR3 in amino acids: CASARTGGEGNTIYF. In DNA, the CDR3 is TGTGCCAGTGCCCGGACAGGGGGCGAAGGAAACACCATATATTTT. The chain is built from TRBV19 and TRBJ1-3; TRBD1 agrees at 11 bases. This CDR3 is 15 amino acids long. Trimming at V came to 8 bases and at J to 4 bases, leaving 7 bases not matched to a gene. Germline V CDR1 and CDR2: LNHDA, SQIVND (reference sequence).

The V gene is TRBV27, the J gene TRBJ2-3, with D uncertain. Per germline, CDR1 MNHEY and CDR2 SMNVEV (reference sequence). V was pared by 7 bases and J by 0 bases, with 17 bases between. There are 16 residues in the CDR3. CDR3 nucleotide sequence: TGTGCCAGCACCCCGTTCCTGGGCCAGAGCACAGATACGCAGTATTTT. Translation: CASTPFLGQSTDTQYF.

This chain links TRBV7-2 with TRBJ1-2, with D perhaps TRBD1 (5 bases). The germline V and J ends were trimmed by 3 bases and 7 bases, with 18 bases remaining between them. The length of the CDR3 is 15 residues. Germline CDR1 and CDR2: SGHTA and FQGNSA. CDR3 nucleotides: TGTGCCAGCAGCTTGGGGCGTAGTCCTATTTCTGGCTACACCTTC. Translating it yields CASSLGRSPISGYTF.

The chain couples TRBV6-5 to TRBJ1-1, with D unclear. CDR1 and CDR2 (germline): MNHEY, SVGAGI. The ends were cut back, 7 bases at V and 0 bases at J, with 9 bases in the middle. The CDR3 runs 13 residues. The CDR3 sequence is CASKRNMNTEAFF. CDR3 nucleotide sequence: TGTGCCAGCAAAAGGAACATGAACACTGAAGCTTTCTTT.

The chain couples TRBV4-1 to TRBJ1-1; D might be TRBD1 (6 bases). V was clipped by 5 bases and J by 5 bases, with 15 bases between them. The CDR3 has 14 amino acids. Germline V gives CDR1 MGHRA, CDR2 YSYEKL. CDR3 nucleotides: TGCGCCAGCAGCGGGCGGACAGTAGGAACTGAAGCTTTCTTT. Its translation: CASSGRTVGTEAFF.